The rows below give T cell receptor gamma chains drawn from one sample of a study of Vδ1+ human thymocytes. TCRdb re-analyzed the multiplex PCR reads via CATT. Found here are about 36,000 gamma-chain clones, 20% of them singletons; the top ten hold under 2%. Sequenced sample: Vdelta1+ gamma-delta thymocytes from the thymus. Receptors were obtained from a girl under two years old who had congenital heart surgery. CDR3s leave out the opening cysteine and the closing phenylalanine or tryptophan.

13 TRGJP1 TRGV8 ATWDRDTTGWFKI
13 TRGJ1/TRGJ2 TRGV9 ALWEVLSRDYKKL
8 TRGJ1/TRGJ2 TRGV8 ATWDKGKL
12 TRGJ1/TRGJ2 TRGV4 ATWATSSYYKKL
11 TRGJP2 TRGV2 ATWDESDWIKT
10 TRGJ1/TRGJ2 TRGV4 ATWDPLIEKL
12 TRGJP2 TRGV8 ATWDLSSDWIKT
10 TRGJ1/TRGJ2 TRGV9 ALWEVLYKKL
8 TRGJ1/TRGJ2 TRGV4 ATTRWSGL
12 TRGJ1/TRGJ2 TRGV2 ATWDGPPYYKKL
14 TRGJ1/TRGJ2 TRGV2 ATWDELSPLRNKKL
10 TRGJ1/TRGJ2 TRGV9 ALWEGVREKL
12 TRGJ1/TRGJ2 TRGV8 ATWDLPGGYKKL
12 TRGJ1/TRGJ2 TRGV9 ALWEVQRYYKKL
14 TRGJ1/TRGJ2 TRGV2 ATWDGGDGNYYKKL
13 TRGJ1/TRGJ2 TRGV9 ALWEPNSSYYKKL
11 TRGJ1/TRGJ2 TRGV8 ATWDRTRYKKL
11 TRGJ1/TRGJ2 TRGV8 ATWDRRGYKKL
11 TRGJ1/TRGJ2 TRGV4 ATWDGPDYKKL
9 TRGJ1/TRGJ2 TRGV9 ALWESYKKL
13 TRGJP2 TRGV8 ATWGLYSSDWIKT
12 TRGJ1/TRGJ2 TRGV2 ATWDGEIYYKKL
11 TRGJ1/TRGJ2 TRGV4 ATWDEPSDKKL
11 TRGJ1/TRGJ2 TRGV9 ALWDPPYYKKL
10 TRGJ1/TRGJ2 TRGV9 ALWEIHLKKL
13 TRGJP2 TRGV3 ATWDRVRSDWIKT